This T cell receptor beta chain was obtained from a study of post-analysis software for immune sequencing data. With regard to this clonotype: Its antigen is as yet unknown.

This CDR3 contains 15 residues. The germline CDR1 and CDR2 sequences are DFQATT and SNEGSKA (reference sequence). The V and J ends lost 1 base and 7 bases, in that order; junction bases with no gene match: 7. Study findings and constraints: People with multiple sclerosis had a significantly lower normalized Chao1 diversity than controls did. By F measure, strong co-clustering occurred among samples prepared in the same batch. Five TRBV segments, including TRBV5-6, TRBV5-1 and TRBV20-1, were more frequent in patients than controls.

Sequencing libraries made from TCR beta cDNA carried unique molecular identifiers. TCRdb processed the PCR reads anew with MiXCR; each CDR3 protein has one entry. Among 750,000 to 900,000 distinct CDR3 sequences listed, 35% to 55% were seen once. The receptor's source is a girl between 5 and 17 years old with multiple sclerosis. The chain joins TRBV20-1 to TRBJ2-1; TRBD2 agrees at 10 bases. What was sequenced was blood. CDR3: CSARVASGRVNEQFF. The CDR3, as DNA: TGCAGTGCTAGAGTAGCTAGCGGGAGAGTTAATGAGCAGTTCTTC.